This passage covers 23 T cell receptor beta chains from one sample sequenced in a study of blood T cells in healthy people across ages (dated by TCRdb to the mid-2010s). Library construction relied on 5' RACE. The listed sequencing device is Illumina HiSeq 2500. A second 7 to 11 cycle PCR used a sample-barcoded 5' primer and a J-beta primer mix. TCRdb redid the processing of the public reads, applying fastp at Q25 and MiXCR, and retained in-frame beta chains. Each entry merges the rows of one CDR3 protein and shows their most common DNA and genes. The sample has 800,000 or so distinct CDR3 sequences on record, around two thirds of them singletons. Together, the top ten hold roughly a quarter of the sample. Sequencing was performed on blood. The source is a man between 25 and 39 years old in good health.

The rearrangement links TRBV4-2 to TRBJ2-5; TRBD1 agrees at 8 bases. The CDR3 has 15 residues. Germline values: CDR1 LGHNA, CDR2 YNFKEQ. V lost 1 base, J lost 5 bases, and 6 bases stayed unmatched. In DNA, the CDR3 is TGTGCCAGCAGCCAAGTGGACAGGGAAGTGGAGACCCAGTACTTC. It translates to CASSQVDREVETQYF.

The genes are TRBV20-1 and TRBJ2-7; 10 nucleotides align to TRBD1. J was trimmed by 6 bases and V by 1 base; bases with no gene match: 6. The CDR3 is 14 amino acids. Germline lookup yields CDR1 DFQATT and CDR2 SNEGSKA (reference sequence). The CDR3 sequence: CSARGGQGLGEQYF. CDR3 DNA: TGCAGTGCTAGAGGGGGACAGGGGCTGGGCGAGCAGTACTTC.

Only a few counts were recorded for this clonotype. The chain is built from TRBV5-1 and TRBJ2-5; 7 bases are shared with TRBD1. CDR1 is SGHRS and CDR2 is YFSETQ in the germline V gene. This CDR3 is built from 16 residues. J gave up 1 base and V 3 bases, and 9 bases lay outside the gene matches. As DNA, the CDR3 is TGCGCCAGCAGCTACACAAGCAGGGGGATCCAAGAGACCCAGTACTTC. This translates into CASSYTSRGIQETQYF.

This clonotype was detected only a few times. The J gene is TRBJ1-2, the V gene TRBV7-2; 7 positions agree with TRBD1. Germline assignment: CDR1 SGHTA and CDR2 FQGNSA. V shed 3 bases and J 3 bases; nucleotides not matched to a gene: 7. This CDR3 is 15 amino acids long. CDR3 in DNA: TGTGCCAGCAGCTTTAGACAGGGAACTCACTATGGCTACACCTTC. Protein sequence: CASSFRQGTHYGYTF.

This chain links TRBV28 with TRBJ2-7; no clear D gene. The CDR3 sequence is 14 residues long. V lost 5 bases to trimming and J lost 0 bases, with 11 bases between them. Germline V gene sequence: CDR1 MDHEN, CDR2 SYDVKM. The CDR3 DNA follows: TGTGCCAGCAGTCTACCTGAGGACTCCTACGAGCAGTACTTC. Its protein product is CASSLPEDSYEQYF.

This chain connects TRBV29-1 to TRBJ2-2, with a weak D call TRBD2 (5 bases). The CDR3 has 14 residues. From germline, CDR1 is SQVTM and CDR2 ANQGSEA. Trimming stripped 7 bases from V and 6 bases from J, with 18 bases between. CDR3: CSAEGGRSSGELFF. The CDR3 DNA reads as TGCAGCGCCGAGGGCGGTCGGTCATCCGGGGAGCTGTTTTTT.

The V gene is TRBV5-6, the J gene TRBJ2-4, with 10 bases fitting TRBD1. Germline-derived CDR1 and CDR2 are SGHDT and YYEEEE. This CDR3 is 14 amino acids long. Trimming took 3 bases from V and 4 from J; bases not matched to a gene: 1. Here the CDR3 DNA reads TGTGCCAGCAGCTGGGGACAGGGGAAAAACATTCAGTACTTC. This gives the protein CASSWGQGKNIQYF.

This clonotype has only one observation. The chain uses TRBV29-1 and TRBJ1-2; D is unresolved. Germline V gene data show CDR1 as SQVTM and CDR2 as ANQGSEA. This CDR3 is built from 14 residues. Between the trimmed V and J ends, which lost 7 bases and 4 bases, there was a span of 19 bases. DNA of the CDR3: TGCAGCGCTGCCTCAACTACCGGGTCCTATGGCTACACCTTC. This codes for CSAASTTGSYGYTF.

The J gene is TRBJ2-5, the V gene TRBV3-1; 8 bases match TRBD1. The CDR3 is 15 amino acids. The V segment lost 3 bases and the J segment 4 bases; nucleotides outside the gene matches: 7. Germline V gives CDR1 LGHDT, CDR2 YNNKEL (reference sequence). This CDR3 reads CASSQFDRGGETQYF. The CDR3 region has the DNA TGTGCCAGCAGCCAGTTTGACAGGGGAGGAGAGACCCAGTACTTC.

The CDR3 spells CASSSGLAGETDTQYF. CDR3 coding DNA: TGTGCCAGCAGTTCGGGACTAGCGGGGGAGACAGATACGCAGTATTTT. This chain uses TRBV28 with TRBJ2-3; 14 bases agree with TRBD2. With 4 bases clipped from V and 3 bases from J, the junction kept 3 bases outside the gene matches. CDR3 length: 16 residues. CDR1 and CDR2 (germline): MDHEN, SYDVKM.

V gene TRBV5-1 combines with J gene TRBJ1-2; TRBD1 aligns across 9 bases. The germline V gene encodes CDR1 SGHRS and CDR2 YFSETQ. CDR3 length: 15 residues. V lost 4 bases, J lost 4 bases, and 8 bases stayed unmatched. The CDR3 DNA follows: TGCGCCAGCAGCGGCCGGACAGGGGAGGTCTATGGCTACACCTTC. Translation gives CASSGRTGEVYGYTF.

The chain combines TRBV7-2 with TRBJ2-7; D possibly matches TRBD1 or TRBD2 (5 bases each). V shed 5 bases and J shed 2 bases, with 16 bases lying between them. Looked up from germline, CDR1 is SGHTA and CDR2 is FQGNSA. The CDR3 is 15 residues long. CDR3 bases: TGTGCCAGCAGCACGGGACGGGGTGGGCCCTACGAGCAGTACTTC. Amino acids: CASSTGRGGPYEQYF.

The V gene is TRBV27, the J gene TRBJ1-5; 9 nucleotides agree with TRBD1. The CDR3 spans 16 residues. V lost 3 bases and J lost 4; bases outside the gene matches: 7. The germline gives CDR1 MNHEY, CDR2 SMNVEV (reference sequence). For the CDR3, the DNA is TGTGCCAGCAGTTTCCGACCGGGACAGGGAAATCAGCCCCAGCATTTT. Amino acids: CASSFRPGQGNQPQHF.

This chain joins TRBV4-3 and TRBJ2-4; 7 bases line up with TRBD1. CDR3 size: 14 residues. CDR1 and CDR2 from the germline V gene are LGHNA and YSLEER. The trim removed 0 bases at V and 5 bases at J, leaving 1 base unmatched. CDR3 sequence reads: CASSQDRGQNIQYF. CDR3 coding DNA: TGCGCCAGCAGCCAAGATAGGGGGCAAAACATTCAGTACTTC.

The chain recombines TRBV12-3 or TRBV12-4 with TRBJ1-4; no firm D call. The ends were cut back, 2 bases at V and 8 bases at J, with 12 bases in the middle. The CDR3 loop spans 14 amino acids. The CDR3 nucleotides are TGTGCCAGCAGTTTATTGGCACTGAGGGAAAAACTGTTTTTT. It yields the protein CASSLLALREKLFF.

In its sample, this clonotype was seen a few times. The rearrangement uses TRBV7-6 and TRBJ2-3, with 7 bases lining up with TRBD1. Germline CDR1 is SGHVS and CDR2 is FNYEAQ. The CDR3 is 13 amino acids. V lost 4 bases, J lost 5 bases, and 3 bases stayed unmatched. The CDR3 protein is CASSWTGGDTQYF. The CDR3 nucleotides are TGTGCCAGCAGCTGGACAGGAGGAGATACGCAGTATTTT.

This chain connects TRBV5-1 to TRBJ2-1; TRBD2 is a possible D gene (5 bases). The CDR3 consists of 15 residues. V lost 4 bases and J 14 bases, leaving 25 bases between the germline ends. CDR1 SGHRS and CDR2 YFSETQ come from the germline V gene. The CDR3 is CASSMGLSGPDGKFF. DNA for the CDR3: TGCGCCAGCAGCATGGGTTTGAGCGGACCTGACGGCAAGTTCTTC. Variable domain in full (rest from reference TRBV5-1 and TRBJ2-1): KAGVTQTPRYLIKTRGQQVTLSCSPISGHRSVSWYQQTPGQGLQFLFEYFSETQRNKGNFPGRFSGRQFSNSRSEMNVSTLELGDSALYLCASSMGLSGPDGKFFGPGTRLTVL.

This clonotype was detected a few times. The chain couples TRBV4-3 to TRBJ2-5; no reliable D call. The V end lost 3 bases, the J end lost 2 bases, and 13 bases lay between the germline ends. CDR3 length equals 15 residues. CDR1 and CDR2 from the germline V gene are LGHNA and YSLEER. The CDR3 here is CASSHSPGRQETQYF. CDR3 nucleotides: TGCGCCAGCAGCCATTCGCCAGGCCGGCAAGAGACCCAGTACTTC.

CDR3 coding DNA: TGTGCCAGCAGCTCACCGGGACTAGCTGGGCTAGAGCAGTACTTC. Translating gives CASSSPGLAGLEQYF. The chain joins TRBV7-9 to TRBJ2-7, with 9 bases fitting TRBD2. J gave up 7 bases and V 4 bases, and 11 bases lay outside the gene matches. Germline V gene data show CDR1 as SEHNR and CDR2 as FQNEAQ (reference sequence). The CDR3 is made up of 15 amino acids.

The genes are TRBV7-2 and TRBJ1-1; D possibly corresponds to TRBD1 (5 bases). The CDR3 has 13 amino acids. Germline CDR1 and CDR2: SGHTA and FQGNSA. Trimming left V 0 bases short and J 10 bases short, with 12 bases between. CDR3 nucleotides: TGTGCCAGCAGCTTAGCCCGCGGCACAGGAGCTTTCTTT. Translating gives CASSLARGTGAFF.

In this sample, this clonotype turned up a few times. CDR3 loop: CASSLYDYGYTF. The CDR3 DNA sequence: TGTGCCAGCAGTTTGTATGACTATGGCTACACCTTC. The V call is TRBV28, the J call TRBJ1-2; D ambiguous. There are 12 residues in the CDR3. The V gene's germline CDR1 is MDHEN and CDR2 SYDVKM. Deletions cut 3 bases from V and 3 bases from J, with 5 bases between.

The V call is TRBV7-9, the J call TRBJ2-1, with D perhaps matching TRBD1 (6 bases). The germline V gene encodes CDR1 SEHNR and CDR2 FQNEAQ (reference sequence). V lost 0 bases to trimming and J lost 0 bases, with 18 bases between them. The CDR3 runs 19 residues. The CDR3 nucleotides are TGTGCCAGCAGCTTAGCGCTAATCGGGCAGGGGAACTCCTACAATGAGCAGTTCTTC. It is translated as CASSLALIGQGNSYNEQFF.

Here the CDR3 DNA reads TGCGCCAGCAGTTCAGGATTTCGGGCAGAGACCCAGTACTTC. This translates into CASSSGFRAETQYF. J is TRBJ2-5 and V is TRBV5-1; D is ambiguous. The CDR3 has 14 residues. The V and J ends lost 5 bases and 4 bases respectively, with 15 bases between them. The V gene's germline CDR1 is SGHRS and CDR2 YFSETQ. Together with reference TRBV5-1 and TRBJ2-5, the CDR3 gives the full variable domain: KAGVTQTPRYLIKTRGQQVTLSCSPISGHRSVSWYQQTPGQGLQFLFEYFSETQRNKGNFPGRFSGRQFSNSRSEMNVSTLELGDSALYLCASSSGFRAETQYFGPGTRLLVL.